This entry is about one TCR beta chain. Other DNA sequences in this sample translate to the same CDR3. This specimen comes from a study of blood T cell repertoires in COVID-19. The junction had 6 bases not matched to a gene; V was cut back by 6 bases and J by 2 bases. The CDR3 covers 14 residues. Germline V CDR1 and CDR2: SGHNT, YENEEA. Profiling relied on immunoSEQ multiplex PCR, and the TCRdb table lists in-frame clones only, not all of them. This table holds roughly 320,000 clones, roughly 86% found once. The clonotype originates from a woman in her 30s with COVID-19, enrolled during active disease. This chain connects TRBV11-3 to TRBJ2-5; TRBD1 aligns across 7 bases. Sequenced input: peripheral blood. CDR3 residues: CASSRRDSQETQYF. Here the CDR3 DNA reads TGTGCCAGCAGTCGACGGGACAGTCAAGAGACCCAGTACTTC.